Listed below are T cell receptor beta chains from one sample, sequenced in a study of Tregs in tolerant kidney transplant recipients. The protocol was immunoSEQ multiplex PCR, while the TCRdb copy is restricted to in-frame clones and leaves out a portion. The sample includes tens of thousands of clones, more than 70% of them seen just once. Material: CD4+ T cells from blood (PBMCs), obtained 6 months after the transplant. These receptors were collected from a human patient who received a combined kidney and bone marrow transplant. The graft donor may account for some of the T cells. CDR3s include the opening cysteine and the closing phenylalanine or tryptophan. A D gene is named only where the DNA matches it firmly.

>-|TRBV14|TRBJ2-2
CASSQGFGQGYTGELFF
>TRBD2|TRBV13|TRBJ2-7
CASSTRTSGSREQYF
>TRBD2|TRBV11-3|TRBJ2-7
CASSSLGLAVYEQYF
>-|TRBV5-5|TRBJ2-3
CASSPQGWSTDTQYF
>-|TRBV18|TRBJ2-7
CASSQRRGTYEQYF
>TRBD2|TRBV10-3|TRBJ2-1
CAISGEGTSGYNEQFF
>TRBD1|TRBV7-3|TRBJ2-1
CASSLGQGSYNEQFF
>-|TRBV5-6|TRBJ2-1
CASSRSGTYNEQFF
>-|TRBV6-5|TRBJ1-2
CASSYSQTGNYGYTF
>-|TRBV30|TRBJ1-4
CAWSVGSATNEKLFF
>TRBD2|TRBV7-2|TRBJ2-7
CASSLGLAGGPSYEQYF
>TRBD2|TRBV9|TRBJ2-5
CASSRGGRALPQETQYF
>-|TRBV7-9|TRBJ1-5
CASSDKSNQPQHF
>-|TRBV5-1|TRBJ1-4
CASSLGVGEKLFF
>-|TRBV30|TRBJ1-3
CAWYQGTLSGNTIYF
>-|TRBV6-6|TRBJ2-3
CASSLPGPSTDTQYF